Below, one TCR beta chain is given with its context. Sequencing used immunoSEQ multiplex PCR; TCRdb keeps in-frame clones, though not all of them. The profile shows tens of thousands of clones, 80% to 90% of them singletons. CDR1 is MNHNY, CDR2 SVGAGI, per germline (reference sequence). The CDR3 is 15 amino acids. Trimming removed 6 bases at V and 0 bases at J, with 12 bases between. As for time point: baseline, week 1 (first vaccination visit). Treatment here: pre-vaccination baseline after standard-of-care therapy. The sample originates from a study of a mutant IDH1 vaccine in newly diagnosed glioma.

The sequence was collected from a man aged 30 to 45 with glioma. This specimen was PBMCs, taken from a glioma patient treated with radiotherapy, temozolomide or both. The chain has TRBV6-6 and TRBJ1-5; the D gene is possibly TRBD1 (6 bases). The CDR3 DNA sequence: TGTGCCAGCAGACGGACAGCTAATAGCAATCAGCCCCAGCATTTT. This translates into CASRRTANSNQPQHF.